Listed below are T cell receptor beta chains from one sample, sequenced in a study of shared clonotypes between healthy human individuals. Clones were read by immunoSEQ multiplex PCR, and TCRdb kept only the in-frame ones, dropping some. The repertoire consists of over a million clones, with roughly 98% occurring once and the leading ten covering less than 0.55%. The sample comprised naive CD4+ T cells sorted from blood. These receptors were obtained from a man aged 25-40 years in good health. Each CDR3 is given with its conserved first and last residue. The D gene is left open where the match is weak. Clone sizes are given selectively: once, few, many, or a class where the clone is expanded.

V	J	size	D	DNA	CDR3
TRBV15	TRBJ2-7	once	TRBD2	TGTGCCACCAGCAGAGATCCCATAGCGGGAGTAAGTGAGCAGTACTTC	CATSRDPIAGVSEQYF
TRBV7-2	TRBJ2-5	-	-	TGTGCCAGCAGCTTAATGGGGACCCAGTACTTC	CASSLMGTQYF
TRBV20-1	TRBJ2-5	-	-	TGCAGTGCCCCGATGGGGACCCAGTACTTC	CSAPMGTQYF
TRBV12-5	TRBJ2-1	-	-	TGTGCTAGTGCCCCGGGATCCTACAATGAGCAGTTCTTC	CASAPGSYNEQFF
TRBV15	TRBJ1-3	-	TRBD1	TGTGCCACCAGCAGAGATTGGGGGACAGGACACTCTGGAAACACCATATATTTT	CATSRDWGTGHSGNTIYF
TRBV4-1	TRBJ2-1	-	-	TGCGCCAGCAGCCAAGAGACAGGAAACTCCTACAATGAGCAGTTCTTC	CASSQETGNSYNEQFF
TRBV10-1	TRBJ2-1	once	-	TGCGCCAGCAGTGACCCCCTCGTTGATCAAGGGGTAGGCAATGAGCAGTTCTTC	CASSDPLVDQGVGNEQFF
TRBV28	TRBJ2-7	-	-	TGTGCCAGCAGATTCTCAGGGTCCAACGAGCAGTACTTC	CASRFSGSNEQYF
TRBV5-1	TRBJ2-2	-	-	TGCGCCAGCAGTCGGGGTACCGGGGAGCTGTTTTTT	CASSRGTGELFF
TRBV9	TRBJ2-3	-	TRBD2	TGTGCCAGCAGCGTAGATCGAGCGGGAGTGGGTACGCAGTATTTT	CASSVDRAGVGTQYF
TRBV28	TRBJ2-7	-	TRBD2	TGTGCCAGCACCTCGGGGACTAGCGACTACGAGCAGTACTTC	CASTSGTSDYEQYF
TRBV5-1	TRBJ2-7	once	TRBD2	TGCGCCAGCAGCTTGGCCCCCGCGGGAGTCGCCGAGCAGTACTTC	CASSLAPAGVAEQYF
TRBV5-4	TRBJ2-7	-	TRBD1	TGTGCCAGCAGCCTAGTCGGGCAGGGGGCCTACGAGCAGTACTTC	CASSLVGQGAYEQYF
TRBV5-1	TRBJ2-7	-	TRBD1	TGCGCCAGCAGCGGCGGGACAGGGGGCAACGAGCAGTACTTC	CASSGGTGGNEQYF